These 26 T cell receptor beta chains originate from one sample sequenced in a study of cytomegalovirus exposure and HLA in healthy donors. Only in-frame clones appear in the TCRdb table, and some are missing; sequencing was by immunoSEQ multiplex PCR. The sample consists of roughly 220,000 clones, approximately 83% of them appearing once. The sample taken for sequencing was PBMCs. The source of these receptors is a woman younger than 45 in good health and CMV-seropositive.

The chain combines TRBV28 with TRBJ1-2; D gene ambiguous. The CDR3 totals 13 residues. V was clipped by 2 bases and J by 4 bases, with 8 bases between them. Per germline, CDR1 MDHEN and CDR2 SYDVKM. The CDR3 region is CASSLGPAYGYTF. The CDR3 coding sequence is TGTGCCAGCAGTTTAGGGCCCGCCTATGGCTACACCTTC.

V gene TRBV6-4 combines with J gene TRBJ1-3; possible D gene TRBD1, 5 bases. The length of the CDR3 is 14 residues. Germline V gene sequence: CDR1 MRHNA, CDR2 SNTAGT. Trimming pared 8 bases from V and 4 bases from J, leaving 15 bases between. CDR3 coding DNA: TGTGCCAGCGTCGGGGGGATGGGGGGAAACACCATATATTTT. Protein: CASVGGMGGNTIYF.

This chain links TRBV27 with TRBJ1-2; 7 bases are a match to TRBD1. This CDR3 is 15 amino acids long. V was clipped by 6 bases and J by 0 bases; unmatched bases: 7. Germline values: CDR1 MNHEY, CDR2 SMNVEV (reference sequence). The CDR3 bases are TGTGCCAGCAGACAGGGGTTCCCCTCTAACTATGGCTACACCTTC. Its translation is CASRQGFPSNYGYTF.

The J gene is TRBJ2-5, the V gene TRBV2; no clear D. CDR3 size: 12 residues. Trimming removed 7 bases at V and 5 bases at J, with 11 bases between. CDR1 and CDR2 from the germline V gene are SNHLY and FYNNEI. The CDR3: CASTPTGETQYF. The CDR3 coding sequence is TGTGCCAGCACCCCGACCGGGGAGACCCAGTACTTC.

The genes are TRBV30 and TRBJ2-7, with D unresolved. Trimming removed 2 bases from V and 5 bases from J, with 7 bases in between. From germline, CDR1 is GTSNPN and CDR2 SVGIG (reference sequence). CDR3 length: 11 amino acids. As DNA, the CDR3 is TGTGCCTGGAGTATGATGGACGAGCAGTACTTC. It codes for CAWSMMDEQYF.

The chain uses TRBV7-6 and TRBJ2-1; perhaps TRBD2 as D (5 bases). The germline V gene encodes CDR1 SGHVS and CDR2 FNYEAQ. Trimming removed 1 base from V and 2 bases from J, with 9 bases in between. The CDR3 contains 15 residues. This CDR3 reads CASSLEPGTYNEQFF. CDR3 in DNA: TGTGCCAGCAGCTTAGAGCCGGGAACCTACAATGAGCAGTTCTTC.

The CDR3 is CASSVNINEQFF. The CDR3 region has the DNA TGTGCCAGCAGTGTAAATATCAATGAGCAGTTCTTC. J is TRBJ2-1 and V is TRBV25-1, with D unclear. The CDR3 covers 12 residues. The germline V and J ends were trimmed by 4 bases and 6 bases, with 7 bases remaining between them. CDR1 and CDR2 from the germline V gene are MGHDK and SYGVNS. Full variable domain (missing parts from reference TRBV25-1 and TRBJ2-1): EADIYQTPRYLVIGTGKKITLECSQTMGHDKMYWYQQDPGMELHLIHYSYGVNSTEKGDLSSESTVSRIRTEHFPLTLESARPSHTSQYLCASSVNINEQFFGPGTRLTVL.

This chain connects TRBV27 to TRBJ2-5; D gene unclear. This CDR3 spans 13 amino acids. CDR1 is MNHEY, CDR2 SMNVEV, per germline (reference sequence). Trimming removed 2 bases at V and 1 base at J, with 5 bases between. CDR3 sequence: CASSLTRQETQYF. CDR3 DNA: TGTGCCAGCAGTTTAACTCGCCAAGAGACCCAGTACTTC.

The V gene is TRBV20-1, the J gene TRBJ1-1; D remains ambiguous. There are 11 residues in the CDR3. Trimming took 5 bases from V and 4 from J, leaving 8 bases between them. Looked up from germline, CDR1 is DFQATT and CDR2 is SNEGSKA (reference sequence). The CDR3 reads CSARGSTEAFF. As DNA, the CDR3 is TGCAGTGCTCGGGGTAGCACTGAAGCTTTCTTT.

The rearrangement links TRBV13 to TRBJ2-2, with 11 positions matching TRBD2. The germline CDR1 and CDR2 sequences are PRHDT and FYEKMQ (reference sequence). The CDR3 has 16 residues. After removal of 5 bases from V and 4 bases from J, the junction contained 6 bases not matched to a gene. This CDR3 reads CASSPGTSGPTGELFF. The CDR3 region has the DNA TGTGCCAGCAGCCCGGGGACTAGCGGACCCACCGGGGAGCTGTTTTTT. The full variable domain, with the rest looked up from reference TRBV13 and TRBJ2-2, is AAGVIQSPRHLIKEKRETATLKCYPIPRHDTVYWYQQGPGQDPQFLISFYEKMQSDKGSIPDRFSAQQFSDYHSELNMSSLELGDSALYFCASSPGTSGPTGELFFGEGSRLTVL.

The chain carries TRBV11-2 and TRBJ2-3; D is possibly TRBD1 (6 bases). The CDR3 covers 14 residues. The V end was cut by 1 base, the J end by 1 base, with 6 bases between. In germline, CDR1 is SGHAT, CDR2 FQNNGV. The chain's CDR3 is CASSLGQGTDTQYF. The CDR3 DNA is TGTGCCAGCAGCTTAGGACAGGGCACAGATACGCAGTATTTT.

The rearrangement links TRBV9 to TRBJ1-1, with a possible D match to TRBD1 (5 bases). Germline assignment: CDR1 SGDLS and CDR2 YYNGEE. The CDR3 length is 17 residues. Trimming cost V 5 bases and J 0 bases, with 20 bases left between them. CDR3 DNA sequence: TGTGCCAGCAGTCCCCAAACCGGGGGTCGGGTGAACACTGAAGCTTTCTTT. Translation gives CASSPQTGGRVNTEAFF. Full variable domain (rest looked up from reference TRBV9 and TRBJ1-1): DSGVTQTPKHLITATGQRVTLRCSPRSGDLSVYWYQQSLDQGLQFLIQYYNGEERAKGNILERFSAQQFPDLHSELNLSSLELGDSALYFCASSPQTGGRVNTEAFFGQGTRLTVV.

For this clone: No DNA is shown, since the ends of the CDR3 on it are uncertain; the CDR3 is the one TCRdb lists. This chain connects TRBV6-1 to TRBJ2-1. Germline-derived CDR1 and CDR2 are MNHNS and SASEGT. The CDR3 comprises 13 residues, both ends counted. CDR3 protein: CASILDGYNEQFF.

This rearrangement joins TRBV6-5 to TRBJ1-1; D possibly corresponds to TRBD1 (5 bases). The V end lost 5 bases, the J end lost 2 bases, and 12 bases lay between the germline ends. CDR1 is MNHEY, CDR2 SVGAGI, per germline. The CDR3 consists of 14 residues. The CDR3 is CASSPGLRNTEAFF. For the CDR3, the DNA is TGTGCCAGCAGTCCGGGACTGAGAAACACTGAAGCTTTCTTT.

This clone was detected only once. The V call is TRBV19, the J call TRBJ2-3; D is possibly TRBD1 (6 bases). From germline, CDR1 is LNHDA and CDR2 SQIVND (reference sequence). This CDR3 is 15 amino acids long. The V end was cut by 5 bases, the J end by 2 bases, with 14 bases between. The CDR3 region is CASSLGGRPTDTQYF. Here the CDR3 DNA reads TGTGCCAGTAGTCTTGGGGGCAGACCCACAGATACGCAGTATTTT.

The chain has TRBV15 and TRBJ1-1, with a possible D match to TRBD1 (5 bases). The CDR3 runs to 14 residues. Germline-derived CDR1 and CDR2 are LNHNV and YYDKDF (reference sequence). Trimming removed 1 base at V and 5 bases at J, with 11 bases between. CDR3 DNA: TGTGCCACCAGCAGAGGAAGGGGAGGGACTGAAGCTTTCTTT. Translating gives CATSRGRGGTEAFF.

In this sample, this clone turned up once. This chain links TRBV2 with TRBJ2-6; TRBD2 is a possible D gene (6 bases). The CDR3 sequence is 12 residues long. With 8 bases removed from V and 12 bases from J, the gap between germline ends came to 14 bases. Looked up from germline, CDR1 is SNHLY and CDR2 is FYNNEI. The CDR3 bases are TGTGCCAGCGGCGGGACCGCCCTCGTCCTGACTTTC. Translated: CASGGTALVLTF. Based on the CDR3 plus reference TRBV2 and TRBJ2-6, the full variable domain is EPEVTQTPSHQVTQMGQEVILRCVPISNHLYFYWYRQILGQKVEFLVSFYNNEISEKSEIFDDQFSVERPDGSNFTLKIRSTKLEDSAMYFCASGGTALVLTFGAGSRLTVL.

CDR3 DNA: TGTGCCAGCAGCTTAGGGGCAGGCGGGGGGTACACTGAAGCTTTCTTT. This sequence encodes CASSLGAGGGYTEAFF. The chain recombines TRBV7-2 with TRBJ1-1, with D perhaps TRBD1 (5 bases). This CDR3 spans 16 amino acids. Germline V gene sequence: CDR1 SGHTA, CDR2 FQGNSA. V was clipped by 1 base and J by 3 bases, with 15 bases between them.

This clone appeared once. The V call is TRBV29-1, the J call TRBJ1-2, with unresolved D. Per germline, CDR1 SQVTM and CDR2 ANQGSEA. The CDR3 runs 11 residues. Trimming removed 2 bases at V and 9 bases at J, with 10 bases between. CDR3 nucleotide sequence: TGCAGCGTTGAAACTCGTACGAGCTACACCTTC. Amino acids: CSVETRTSYTF.

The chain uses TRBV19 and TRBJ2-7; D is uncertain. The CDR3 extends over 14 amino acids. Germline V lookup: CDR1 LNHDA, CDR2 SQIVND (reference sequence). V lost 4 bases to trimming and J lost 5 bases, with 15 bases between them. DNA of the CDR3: TGTGCCAGTAGTAAAGGCCGATCACCGGACGAGCAGTACTTC. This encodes CASSKGRSPDEQYF.

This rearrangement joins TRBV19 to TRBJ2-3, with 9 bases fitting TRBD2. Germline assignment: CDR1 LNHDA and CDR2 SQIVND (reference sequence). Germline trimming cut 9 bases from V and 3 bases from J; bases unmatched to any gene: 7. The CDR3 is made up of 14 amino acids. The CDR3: CASSPGLATDTQYF. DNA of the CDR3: TGTGCCAGCAGCCCCGGACTAGCGACAGATACGCAGTATTTT.

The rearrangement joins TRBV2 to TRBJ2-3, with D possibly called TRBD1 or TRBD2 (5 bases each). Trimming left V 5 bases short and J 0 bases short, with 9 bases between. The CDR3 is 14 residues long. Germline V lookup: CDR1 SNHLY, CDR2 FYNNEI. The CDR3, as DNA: TGTGCCAGCAGTCACGGGGCTAGCACAGATACGCAGTATTTT. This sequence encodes CASSHGASTDTQYF.

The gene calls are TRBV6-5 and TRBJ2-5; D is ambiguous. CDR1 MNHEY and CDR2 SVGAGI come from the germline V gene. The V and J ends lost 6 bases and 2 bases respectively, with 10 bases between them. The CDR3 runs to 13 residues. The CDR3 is CASSQEPQETQYF. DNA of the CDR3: TGTGCCAGCAGCCAGGAACCACAAGAGACCCAGTACTTC.

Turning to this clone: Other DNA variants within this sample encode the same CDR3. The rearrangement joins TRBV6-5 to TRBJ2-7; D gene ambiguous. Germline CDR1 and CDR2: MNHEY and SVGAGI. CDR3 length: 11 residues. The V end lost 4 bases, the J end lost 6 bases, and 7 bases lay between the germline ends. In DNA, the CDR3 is TGTGCCAGCAGTTCCCCCCGCGAGCAGTACTTC. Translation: CASSSPREQYF.

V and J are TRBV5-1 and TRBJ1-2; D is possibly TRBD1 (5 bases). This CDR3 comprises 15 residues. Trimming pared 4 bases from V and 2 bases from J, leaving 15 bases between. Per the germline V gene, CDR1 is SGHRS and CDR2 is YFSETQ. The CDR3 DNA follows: TGCGCCAGCAGCGAAGGACACACTCCGAACTATGGCTACACCTTC. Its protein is CASSEGHTPNYGYTF.

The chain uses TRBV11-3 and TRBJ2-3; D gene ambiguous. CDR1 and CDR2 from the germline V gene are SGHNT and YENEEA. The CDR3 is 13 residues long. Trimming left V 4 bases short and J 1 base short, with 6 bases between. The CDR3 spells CASSSAGTDTQYF. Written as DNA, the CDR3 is TGTGCCAGCAGCTCAGCAGGCACAGATACGCAGTATTTT.